This T cell receptor beta chain was found in a study of technical replicates of blood from a few donors. This clone was detected only a few times. Using immunoSEQ multiplex PCR, the repertoire was profiled, and TCRdb retains in-frame clones only, with some absent. The table lists about 74,000 clones, approximately 91% of them singletons, with roughly 0.38% in the top ten. V was shortened by 0 bases and J by 1 base, with 3 bases between the two germline ends. The CDR3 covers 13 residues. Germline V gene sequence: CDR1 SGHRS, CDR2 YFSETQ. The clonotype was recovered from a human donor in good health. The sequenced sample consisted of T cells isolated from PBMCs. The chain uses TRBV5-1 and TRBJ2-3, with D unresolved. This chain's CDR3 is CASSLAGTDTQYF. CDR3 DNA: TGCGCCAGCAGCTTGGCCGGCACAGATACGCAGTATTTT.